This T cell receptor beta chain is from a study of T cell responses to AZD1222 COVID-19 vaccine. Study overall: Samples with a second dose at about 4 or about 12 weeks were pooled together.

Concerning this clone: The antigen is unknown.

Study outcomes and limitations: Among the donors, most were white British and more were female, and clonal diversity was possibly underestimated. It was only a handful of AZD1222 recipients who were seropositive at baseline. Vaccine-associated CD4 TCRs ranged over spike, dominating at 160-218 and 743-854.

Repertoires were generated with immunoSEQ multiplex PCR, while TCRdb's copy carries only in-frame clones and drops some. The table has 85,000 to 110,000 clones, 90% seen once. Here the sequenced sample was peripheral blood, taken on day 0 of AZD1222 vaccination. The TCR originated in an adult in good health.

The CDR3 DNA reads as TGCGCCAGCAGCCTGGACAGGTTGGGAGGGGAACTGTTTTTT. Amino acids: CASSLDRLGGELFF. V is TRBV5-1 and J is TRBJ1-4, with 7 bases matching TRBD1. Germline CDR1 and CDR2: SGHRS and YFSETQ. This CDR3 is 14 amino acids long. Trimming at V came to 4 bases and at J to 12 bases, leaving 12 bases not matched to a gene.